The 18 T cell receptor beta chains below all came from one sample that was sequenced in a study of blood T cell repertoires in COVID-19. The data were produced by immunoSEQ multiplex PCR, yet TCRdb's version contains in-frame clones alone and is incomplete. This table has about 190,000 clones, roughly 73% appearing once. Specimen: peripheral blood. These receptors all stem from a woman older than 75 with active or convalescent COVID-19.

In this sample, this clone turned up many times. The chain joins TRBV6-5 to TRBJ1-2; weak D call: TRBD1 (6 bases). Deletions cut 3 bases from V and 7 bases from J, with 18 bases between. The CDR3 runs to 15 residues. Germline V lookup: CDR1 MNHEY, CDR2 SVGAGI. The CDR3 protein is CASSYLGSGTSGYTF. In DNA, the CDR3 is TGTGCCAGCAGTTATTTGGGTTCCGGGACAAGTGGCTACACCTTC.

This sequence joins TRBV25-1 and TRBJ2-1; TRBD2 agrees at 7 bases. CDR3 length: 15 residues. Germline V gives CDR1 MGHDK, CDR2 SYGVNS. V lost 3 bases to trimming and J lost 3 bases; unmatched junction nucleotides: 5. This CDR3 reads CASSEGGGSYNEQFF. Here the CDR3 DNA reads TGTGCCAGCAGTGAGGGGGGGGGAAGCTACAATGAGCAGTTCTTC.

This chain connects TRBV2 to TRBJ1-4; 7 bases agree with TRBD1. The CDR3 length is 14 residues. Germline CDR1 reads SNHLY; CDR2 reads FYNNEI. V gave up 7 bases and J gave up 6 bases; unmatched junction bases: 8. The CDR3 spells CASTGARGDEKLFF. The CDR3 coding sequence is TGTGCCAGCACCGGGGCCAGGGGGGATGAAAAACTGTTTTTT. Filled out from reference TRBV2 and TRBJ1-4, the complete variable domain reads EPEVTQTPSHQVTQMGQEVILRCVPISNHLYFYWYRQILGQKVEFLVSFYNNEISEKSEIFDDQFSVERPDGSNFTLKIRSTKLEDSAMYFCASTGARGDEKLFFGSGTQLSVL.

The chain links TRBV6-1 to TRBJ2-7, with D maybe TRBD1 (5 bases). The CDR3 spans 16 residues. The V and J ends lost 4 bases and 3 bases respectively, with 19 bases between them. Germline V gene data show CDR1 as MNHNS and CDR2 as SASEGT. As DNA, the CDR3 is TGTGCCAGCAGTGCACGCGACAGACCCCCCCACTACGAGCAGTACTTC. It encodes CASSARDRPPHYEQYF.

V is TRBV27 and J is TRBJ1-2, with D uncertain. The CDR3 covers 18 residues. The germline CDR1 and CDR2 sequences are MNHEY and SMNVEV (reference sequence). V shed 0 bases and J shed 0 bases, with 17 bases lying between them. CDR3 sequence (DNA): TGTGCCAGCAGTTTATCATCGTCGCTGCCCCCAGCTAACTATGGCTACACCTTC. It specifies CASSLSSSLPPANYGYTF.

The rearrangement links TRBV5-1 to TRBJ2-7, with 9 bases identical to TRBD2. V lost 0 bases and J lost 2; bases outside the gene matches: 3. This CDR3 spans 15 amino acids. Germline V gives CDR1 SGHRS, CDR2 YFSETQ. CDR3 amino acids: CASSLVLAGAYEQYF. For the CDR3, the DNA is TGCGCCAGCAGCTTGGTGTTAGCGGGGGCCTACGAGCAGTACTTC. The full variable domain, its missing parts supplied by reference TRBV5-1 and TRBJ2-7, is KAGVTQTPRYLIKTRGQQVTLSCSPISGHRSVSWYQQTPGQGLQFLFEYFSETQRNKGNFPGRFSGRQFSNSRSEMNVSTLELGDSALYLCASSLVLAGAYEQYFGPGTRLTVT.

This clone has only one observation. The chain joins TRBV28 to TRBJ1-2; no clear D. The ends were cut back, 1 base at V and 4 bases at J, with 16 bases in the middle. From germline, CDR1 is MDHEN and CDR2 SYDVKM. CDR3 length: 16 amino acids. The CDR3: CASSLLLRASFYGYTF. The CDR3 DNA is TGTGCCAGCAGTTTATTATTACGAGCGAGTTTCTATGGCTACACCTTC.

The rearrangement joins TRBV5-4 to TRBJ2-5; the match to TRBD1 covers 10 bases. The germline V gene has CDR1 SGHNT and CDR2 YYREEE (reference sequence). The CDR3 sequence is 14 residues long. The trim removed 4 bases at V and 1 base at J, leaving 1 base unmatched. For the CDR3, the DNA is TGTGCCAGCAGCCGACAGGGGGCCCAAGAGACCCAGTACTTC. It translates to CASSRQGAQETQYF.

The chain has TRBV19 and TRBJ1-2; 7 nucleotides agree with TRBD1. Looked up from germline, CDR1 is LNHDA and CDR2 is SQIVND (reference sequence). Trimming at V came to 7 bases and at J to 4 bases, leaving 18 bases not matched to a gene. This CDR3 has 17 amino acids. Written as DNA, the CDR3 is TGTGCCAGTAACGAAGGGGGCGCGGGGTCTGATGGCTATGGCTACACCTTC. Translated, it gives CASNEGGAGSDGYGYTF.

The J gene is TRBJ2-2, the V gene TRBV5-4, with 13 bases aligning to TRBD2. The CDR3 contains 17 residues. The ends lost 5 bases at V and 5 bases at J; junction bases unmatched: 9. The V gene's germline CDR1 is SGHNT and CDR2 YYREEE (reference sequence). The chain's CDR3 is CASRPGLAGAVTGELFF. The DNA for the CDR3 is TGTGCCAGCAGGCCCGGACTAGCGGGGGCCGTAACCGGGGAGCTGTTTTTT.

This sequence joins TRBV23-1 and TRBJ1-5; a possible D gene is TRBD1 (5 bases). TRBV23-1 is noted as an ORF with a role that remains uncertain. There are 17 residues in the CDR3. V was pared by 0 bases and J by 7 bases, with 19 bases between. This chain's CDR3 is CASSQSVWVRGRQPQHF. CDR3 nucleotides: TGCGCCAGCAGTCAATCGGTCTGGGTTAGGGGCCGGCAGCCCCAGCATTTT.

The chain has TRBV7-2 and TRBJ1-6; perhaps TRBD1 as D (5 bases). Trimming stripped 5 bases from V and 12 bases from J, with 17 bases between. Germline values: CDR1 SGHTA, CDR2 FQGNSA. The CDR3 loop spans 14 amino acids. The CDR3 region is CASSPRGLGRPLHF. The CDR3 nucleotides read TGTGCCAGCAGCCCAAGGGGTTTGGGGCGACCCCTCCACTTT.

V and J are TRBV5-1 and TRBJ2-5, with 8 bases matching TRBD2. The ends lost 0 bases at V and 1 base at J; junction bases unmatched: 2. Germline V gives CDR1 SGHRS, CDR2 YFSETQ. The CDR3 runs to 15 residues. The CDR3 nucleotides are TGCGCCAGCAGCTTGGTAGGGACTAGCCAAGAGACCCAGTACTTC. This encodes CASSLVGTSQETQYF. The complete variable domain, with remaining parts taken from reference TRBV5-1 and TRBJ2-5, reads KAGVTQTPRYLIKTRGQQVTLSCSPISGHRSVSWYQQTPGQGLQFLFEYFSETQRNKGNFPGRFSGRQFSNSRSEMNVSTLELGDSALYLCASSLVGTSQETQYFGPGTRLLVL.

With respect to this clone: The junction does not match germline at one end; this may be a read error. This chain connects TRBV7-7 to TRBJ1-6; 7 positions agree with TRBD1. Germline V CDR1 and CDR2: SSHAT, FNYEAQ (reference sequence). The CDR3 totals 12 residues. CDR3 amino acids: CASSFDRVSLHF. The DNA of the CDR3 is TGTGCTAGCAGCTTCGACAGGGTCAGCCTCCACTTT.

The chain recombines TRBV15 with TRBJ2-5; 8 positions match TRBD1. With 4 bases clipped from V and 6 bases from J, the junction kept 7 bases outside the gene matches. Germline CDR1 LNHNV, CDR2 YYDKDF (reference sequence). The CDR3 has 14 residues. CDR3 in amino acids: CATSNQRTGQTQYF. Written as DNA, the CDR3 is TGTGCCACCAGCAATCAGCGGACAGGGCAGACCCAGTACTTC.

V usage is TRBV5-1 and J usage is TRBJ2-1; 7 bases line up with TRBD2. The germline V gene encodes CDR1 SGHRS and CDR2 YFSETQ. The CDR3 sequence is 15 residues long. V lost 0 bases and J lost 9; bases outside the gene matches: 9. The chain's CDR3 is CASSLATSFRGEQFF. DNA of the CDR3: TGCGCCAGCAGCTTGGCGACTAGCTTTCGGGGTGAGCAGTTCTTC.

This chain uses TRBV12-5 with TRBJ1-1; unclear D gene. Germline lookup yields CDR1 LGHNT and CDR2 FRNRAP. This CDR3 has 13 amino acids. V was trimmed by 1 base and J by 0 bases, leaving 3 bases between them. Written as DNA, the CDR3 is TGTGCTAGTGGTTTGGGAGTGAACACTGAAGCTTTCTTT. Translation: CASGLGVNTEAFF.

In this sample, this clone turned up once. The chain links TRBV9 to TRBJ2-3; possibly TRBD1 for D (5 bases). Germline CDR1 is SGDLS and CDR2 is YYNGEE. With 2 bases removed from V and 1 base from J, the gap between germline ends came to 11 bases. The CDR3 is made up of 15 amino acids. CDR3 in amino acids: CASSVGHTRTDTQYF. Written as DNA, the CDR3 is TGTGCCAGCAGCGTCGGACATACCCGCACAGATACGCAGTATTTT.